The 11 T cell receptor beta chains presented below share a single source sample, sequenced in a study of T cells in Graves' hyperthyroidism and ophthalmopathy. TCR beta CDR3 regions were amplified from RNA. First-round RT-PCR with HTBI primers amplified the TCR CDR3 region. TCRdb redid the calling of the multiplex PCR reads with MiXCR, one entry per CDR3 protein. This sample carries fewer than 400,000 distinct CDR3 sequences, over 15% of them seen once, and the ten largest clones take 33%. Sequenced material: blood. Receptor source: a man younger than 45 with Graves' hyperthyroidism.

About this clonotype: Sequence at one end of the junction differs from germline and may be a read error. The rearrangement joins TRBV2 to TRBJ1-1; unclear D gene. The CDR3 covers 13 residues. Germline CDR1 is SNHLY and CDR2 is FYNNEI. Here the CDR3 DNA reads TGTGCCGGCAGTGAATCAGGAGACACTGAAGCTTTCTTT. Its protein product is CAGSESGDTEAFF.

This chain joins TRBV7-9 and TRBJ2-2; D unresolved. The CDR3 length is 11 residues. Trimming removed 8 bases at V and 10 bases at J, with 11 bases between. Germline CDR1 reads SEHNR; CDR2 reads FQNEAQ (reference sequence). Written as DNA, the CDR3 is TGTGCCAGCGGGCAAGAGGAGGAGCTGTTTTTT. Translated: CASGQEEELFF.

CDR3 bases: TGTGCCAGCAGTGTAGAGTATGCAAGAGAGCAGTTCTTC. It specifies CASSVEYAREQFF. The chain links TRBV6-1 to TRBJ2-1; D not resolved. Germline CDR1 and CDR2: MNHNS and SASEGT. The V end was cut by 4 bases, the J end by 10 bases, with 14 bases between. The CDR3 covers 13 residues.

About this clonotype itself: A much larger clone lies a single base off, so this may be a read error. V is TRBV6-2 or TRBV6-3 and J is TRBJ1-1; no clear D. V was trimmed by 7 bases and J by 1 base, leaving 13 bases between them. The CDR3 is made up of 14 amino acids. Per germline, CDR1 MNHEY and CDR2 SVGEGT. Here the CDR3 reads CASTETKGNTEAFF. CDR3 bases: TGTGCCAGCACCGAGACAAAGGGGAACACTGAAGCTTTCTTT.

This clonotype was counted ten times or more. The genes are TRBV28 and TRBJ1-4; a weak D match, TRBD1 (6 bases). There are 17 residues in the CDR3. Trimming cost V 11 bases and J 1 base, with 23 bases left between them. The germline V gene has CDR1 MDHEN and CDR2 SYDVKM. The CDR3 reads CAGNRDNTRGTNEKLFF. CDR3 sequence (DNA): TGTGCCGGAAACCGGGACAACACTAGGGGAACTAATGAAAAACTGTTTTTT.

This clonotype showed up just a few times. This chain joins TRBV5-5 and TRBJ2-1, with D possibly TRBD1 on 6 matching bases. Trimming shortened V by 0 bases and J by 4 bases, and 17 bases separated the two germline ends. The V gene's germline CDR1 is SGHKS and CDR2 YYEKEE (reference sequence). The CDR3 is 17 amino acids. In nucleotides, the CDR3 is TGTGCCAGCAGCTTGGTGGGGAGCGACAGGACTTACAATGAGCAGTTCTTC. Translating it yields CASSLVGSDRTYNEQFF.

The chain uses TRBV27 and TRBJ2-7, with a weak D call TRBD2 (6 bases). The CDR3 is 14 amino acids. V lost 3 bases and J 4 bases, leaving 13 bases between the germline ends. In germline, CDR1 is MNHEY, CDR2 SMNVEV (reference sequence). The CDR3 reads CASSFSRGSYEQYF. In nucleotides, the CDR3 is TGTGCCAGCAGTTTCTCGCGGGGATCTTACGAGCAGTACTTC.

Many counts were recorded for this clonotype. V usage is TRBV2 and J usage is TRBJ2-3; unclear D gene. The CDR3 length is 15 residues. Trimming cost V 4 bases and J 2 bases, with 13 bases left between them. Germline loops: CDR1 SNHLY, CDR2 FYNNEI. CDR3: CASSVSRQLTDTQYF. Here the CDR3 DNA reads TGTGCCAGCAGTGTTAGTCGGCAGCTCACAGATACGCAGTATTTT.

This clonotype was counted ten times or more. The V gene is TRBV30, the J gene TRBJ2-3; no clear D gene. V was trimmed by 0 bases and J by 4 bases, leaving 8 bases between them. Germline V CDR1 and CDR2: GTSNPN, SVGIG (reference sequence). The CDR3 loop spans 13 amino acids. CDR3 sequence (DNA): TGTGCCTGGAGTGTGGGGATTCCAGATACGCAGTATTTT. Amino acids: CAWSVGIPDTQYF. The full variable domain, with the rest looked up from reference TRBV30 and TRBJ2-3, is SQTIHQWPATLVQPVGSPLSLECTVEGTSNPNLYWYRQAAGRGLQLLFYSVGIGQISSEVPQNLSASRPQDRQFILSSKKLLLSDSGFYLCAWSVGIPDTQYFGPGTRLTVL.

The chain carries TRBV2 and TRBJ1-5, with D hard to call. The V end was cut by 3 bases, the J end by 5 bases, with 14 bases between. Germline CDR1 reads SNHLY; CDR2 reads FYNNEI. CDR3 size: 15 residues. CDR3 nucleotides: TGTGCCAGCAGTGATGGCAGGTCGGAGGATCAGCCCCAGCATTTT. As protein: CASSDGRSEDQPQHF.

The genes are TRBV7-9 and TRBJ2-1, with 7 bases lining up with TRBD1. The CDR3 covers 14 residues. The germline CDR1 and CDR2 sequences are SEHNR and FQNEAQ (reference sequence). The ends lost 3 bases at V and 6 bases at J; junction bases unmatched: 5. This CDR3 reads CASSFEGALNEQFF. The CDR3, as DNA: TGTGCCAGCAGCTTTGAGGGGGCGCTCAATGAGCAGTTCTTC.